The present T cell receptor beta chain was sequenced within a study of blood T cell repertoires in COVID-19. V dropped 6 bases and J dropped 1 base, with 14 bases sitting between them. This CDR3 contains 15 residues. Germline V gene sequence: CDR1 SGHAT, CDR2 FQNNGV. Method: immunoSEQ multiplex PCR; TCRdb's copy keeps in-frame clones and lacks some. The sample shows approximately 300,000 clones, 85% of them seen only once. Sequenced material: PBMCs or T cells enriched from blood (not recorded which). The clonotype was recovered from a woman in her 30s who had been exposed to COVID-19. This chain joins TRBV11-2 and TRBJ2-3; maybe TRBD2 (6 bases). Here the CDR3 DNA reads TGTGCCAGCAGATCTATCCGGGAGCGCACAGATACGCAGTATTTT. Its translation: CASRSIRERTDTQYF. Variable domain in full (rest from reference TRBV11-2 and TRBJ2-3): EAGVAQSPRYKIIEKRQSVAFWCNPISGHATLYWYQQILGQGPKLLIQFQNNGVVDDSQLPKDRFSAERLKGVDSTLKIQPAKLEDSAVYLCASRSIRERTDTQYFGPGTRLTVL.